Listed below are T cell receptor beta chains from one sample, sequenced in a study of control samples from healthy donors and cancer patients. The method was immunoSEQ multiplex PCR; TCRdb's version includes in-frame clones alone and lacks a portion of them. The sample includes about 120,000 clones, 80% to 95% of them seen just once. The sequenced sample was PBMCs. These receptors originate from an elderly man with head and neck cancer. Both conserved end residues are part of each CDR3. A D gene is named only where the DNA matches it firmly. Clone size, where shown, is once, few, many, or a class for clones that have expanded.

v_call	j_call	clone_size	cdr3_length	d_call	cdr3_nt	cdr3_aa
TRBV3-1/TRBV3-2	TRBJ2-1	-	14	-	TGTGCCAGCAGAGGACAGAGCTCCTACAATGAGCAGTTCTTC	CASRGQSSYNEQFF
TRBV5-1	TRBJ1-1	-	14	-	TGCGCCAGCAGCTTGGACAGCCTGAACACTGAAGCTTTCTTT	CASSLDSLNTEAFF
TRBV18	TRBJ2-3	-	20	TRBD2	TGTGCCAGCTCCCCGGGACTAGCGGGAGGTAGTTTTTATATTGAAGATACGCAGTATTTT	CASSPGLAGGSFYIEDTQYF
TRBV5-5	TRBJ2-7	-	16	-	TGTGCCAGCAGCTTGAATCCTACGGGACACTTCTACGAGCAGTACTTC	CASSLNPTGHFYEQYF
TRBV6-6	TRBJ2-1	-	14	-	TGTGCCACCTCCTCGGACCGCGGAGGCCATGAGCAGTTCTTC	CATSSDRGGHEQFF
TRBV7-9	TRBJ2-3	-	14	TRBD2	TGTGCCAGCAGGAGCGGGACGAACACAGATACGCAGTATTTT	CASRSGTNTDTQYF
TRBV6-4	TRBJ1-5	-	13	-	TGTGCCAGCTCAAGCCATAGCAATCAGCCCCAGCATTTT	CASSSHSNQPQHF
TRBV5-8	TRBJ2-7	-	10	-	TGTGCCAGCAGCTTTAGTCGGCAGTACTTC	CASSFSRQYF
TRBV2	TRBJ1-5	-	15	-	TGTGCCAGCAGTCGGGGGGCGCGGAGCAATCAGCCCCAGCATTTT	CASSRGARSNQPQHF
TRBV7-2	TRBJ2-1	-	16	TRBD2	TGTGCCAGCAGCCCCCGGGGAGCGGGGGGTGGAAATGAGCAGTTCTTC	CASSPRGAGGGNEQFF
TRBV28	TRBJ2-7	-	16	TRBD2	TGTGCCAGCAGTGCCCATGGGGGACTAGCCACCTACGAGCAGTACTTC	CASSAHGGLATYEQYF
TRBV7-8	TRBJ2-5	-	17	-	TGTGCCAGCAGACTCGGGGTAGCGCCAGACTTACAAGAGACCCAGTACTTC	CASRLGVAPDLQETQYF
TRBV5-1	TRBJ2-1	once	15	-	TGCGCCAGCAGCCCGACTACCTTAACTTACAATGAGCAGTTCTTC	CASSPTTLTYNEQFF
TRBV7-9	TRBJ1-2	-	12	-	TGTGCCAGCAGCGCAAACAGGCAGGGCTACACCTTC	CASSANRQGYTF
TRBV19	TRBJ1-2	-	14	-	TGTGCCAGTAGTGTGGACACTGTTTTCTATGGCTACACCTTC	CASSVDTVFYGYTF
TRBV7-2	TRBJ2-7	-	14	-	TGTGCCAGCAGCTTAGTTCCAAACCTCGGCGAGCAGTACTTC	CASSLVPNLGEQYF
TRBV6-5	TRBJ1-2	-	14	TRBD1	TGTGCCAGCAGAAGGGACAGGGCAAACTATGGCTACACCTTC	CASRRDRANYGYTF
TRBV5-1	TRBJ1-1	-	15	-	TGCGCCAGCAGCGCTGCACAGGGTCGCCAAACTGAAGCTTTCTTT	CASSAAQGRQTEAFF
TRBV5-6	TRBJ2-3	-	13	-	TGTGCCAGCAGCCCTTGGGCCGCAGATACGCAGTATTTT	CASSPWAADTQYF
TRBV29-1	TRBJ1-4	-	12	-	TGCAGCGCTCGGGGGGCTAATGAAAAACTGTTTTTT	CSARGANEKLFF
TRBV19	TRBJ1-2	-	13	-	TGTGCCAGTGCTCAGGGGTTTGGCTATGGCTACACCTTC	CASAQGFGYGYTF
TRBV5-4	TRBJ2-1	-	15	TRBD2	TGTGCCAGCAGCCCCAGCGGGAGTTGGGATATTGAGCAGTTCTTC	CASSPSGSWDIEQFF
TRBV20-1	TRBJ1-2	-	12	-	TGCAGTGCTAGTCCAGGGAGGTATGGCTACACCTTC	CSASPGRYGYTF
TRBV10-2	TRBJ1-6	-	13	TRBD1	TGCGCCAGCAGCCAGGGGGCAAACTCACCCCTCCACTTT	CASSQGANSPLHF
TRBV5-1	TRBJ2-5	-	14	-	TGCGCCAGCAGTCCGGGACAAGGTTGGGAGACCCAGTACTTC	CASSPGQGWETQYF
TRBV25-1	TRBJ2-1	-	16	TRBD2	TGTGCCAGAGGACTAGCGGGAGTGGGGTTAGGCAATGAGCAGTTCTTC	CARGLAGVGLGNEQFF
TRBV12-3/TRBV12-4	TRBJ1-2	-	12	TRBD1	TGTGCCAGCAGTTTCGACAGGGATGGCTACACCTTC	CASSFDRDGYTF
TRBV7-9	TRBJ2-5	-	10	-	TGTGCCAGCAGCGGGGAGACCCAGTACTTC	CASSGETQYF
TRBV12-5	TRBJ2-3	-	14	-	TGTGCTAGCCAGACTAGACTTAGCACAGATACGCAGTATTTT	CASQTRLSTDTQYF
TRBV19	TRBJ1-5	-	15	-	TGTGCCAGTACCCCCCCTGCAGAGAATAATCAGCCCCAGCATTTT	CASTPPAENNQPQHF
TRBV18	TRBJ2-7	-	15	TRBD2	TGTGCCAGCTCCCCGACGGCGGGAGGGTCCTACGAGCAGTACTTC	CASSPTAGGSYEQYF
TRBV19	TRBJ1-1	-	15	TRBD1	TGTGCCAGTAGTATGGGGACAGGGGTTCTGGAAGCGGCTTTCTTT	CASSMGTGVLEAAFF
TRBV20-1	TRBJ2-7	-	11	TRBD1	TGCAGTGCTAGGGGGACAGGTGAGCAGTACTTC	CSARGTGEQYF
TRBV6-5	TRBJ1-2	-	16	-	TGTGCCAGCAGTTACGGTGGGGGGGCAGCTAACTATGGCTACACCTTC	CASSYGGGAANYGYTF
TRBV27	TRBJ1-5	-	15	-	TGTGCCAGCAGTTATTCAGGGTATGAGAGCCAGCCCCAGCATTTT	CASSYSGYESQPQHF